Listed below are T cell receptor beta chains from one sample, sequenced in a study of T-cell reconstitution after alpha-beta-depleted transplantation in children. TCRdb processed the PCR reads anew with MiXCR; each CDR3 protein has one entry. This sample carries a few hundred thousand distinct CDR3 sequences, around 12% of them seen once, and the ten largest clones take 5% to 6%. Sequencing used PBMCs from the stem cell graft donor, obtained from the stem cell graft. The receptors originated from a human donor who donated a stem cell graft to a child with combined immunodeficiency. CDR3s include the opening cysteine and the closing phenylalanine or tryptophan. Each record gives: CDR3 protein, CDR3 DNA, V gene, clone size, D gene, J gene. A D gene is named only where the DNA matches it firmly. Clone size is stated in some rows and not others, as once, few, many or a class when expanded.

cdr3_aa: CASSPGTSTNEQFF
cdr3_nt: TGTGCCAGCAGTCCCGGGACTAGTACCAATGAGCAGTTCTTC
v_call: TRBV12-3/TRBV12-4
clone_size: many
d_call: TRBD2
j_call: TRBJ2-1

cdr3_aa: CASSQELGLASSRELFF
cdr3_nt: TGCGCCAGCAGCCAAGAGCTGGGACTAGCGTCTTCCCGGGAGCTGTTTTTT
v_call: TRBV4-3
clone_size: many
d_call: TRBD2
j_call: TRBJ2-2

cdr3_aa: CASSSDRALRYGYTF
cdr3_nt: TGTGCCAGTAGTAGCGACAGGGCGTTGCGCTATGGCTACACCTTC
v_call: TRBV19
clone_size: few
d_call: TRBD1
j_call: TRBJ1-2

cdr3_aa: CASSPPNSYTGELFF
cdr3_nt: TGTGCCAGCAGCCCTCCAAATTCTTACACCGGGGAGCTGTTTTTT
v_call: TRBV9
clone_size: few
d_call: .
j_call: TRBJ2-2

cdr3_aa: CASSVEGVKGYTF
cdr3_nt: TGTGCCAGCAGTGTGGAGGGGGTGAAGGGCTACACCTTC
v_call: TRBV2
clone_size: .
d_call: .
j_call: TRBJ1-2

cdr3_aa: CASSSGGVVSDTQYF
cdr3_nt: TGTGCCAGCAGCTCAGGGGGGGTAGTCTCAGATACGCAGTATTTT
v_call: TRBV7-2
clone_size: many
d_call: .
j_call: TRBJ2-3

cdr3_aa: CASVTGQWDTDTQYF
cdr3_nt: TGTGCCAGCGTTACCGGACAGTGGGACACAGATACGCAGTATTTT
v_call: TRBV2
clone_size: once
d_call: .
j_call: TRBJ2-3

cdr3_aa: CASSQDGLEQYF
cdr3_nt: TGCGCCAGCAGCCAAGATGGGCTCGAGCAGTACTTC
v_call: TRBV4-3
clone_size: .
d_call: .
j_call: TRBJ2-7

cdr3_aa: CRPIGSSYNEQFF
cdr3_nt: TGCAGGCCGATTGGGAGCTCCTACAATGAGCAGTTCTTC
v_call: TRBV20-1
clone_size: few
d_call: .
j_call: TRBJ2-1

cdr3_aa: CATGQVAGNTIYF
cdr3_nt: TGTGCCACCGGTCAGGTAGCTGGAAACACCATATATTTT
v_call: TRBV12-3/TRBV12-4
clone_size: few
d_call: .
j_call: TRBJ1-3

cdr3_aa: CASRSLADEQFF
cdr3_nt: TGTGCCAGCAGATCCTTAGCCGATGAGCAGTTCTTC
v_call: TRBV12-3/TRBV12-4
clone_size: few
d_call: .
j_call: TRBJ2-1

cdr3_aa: CASSPQVPTTNEKLFF
cdr3_nt: TGTGCCAGCTCACCACAGGTCCCCACAACTAATGAAAAACTGTTTTTT
v_call: TRBV18
clone_size: few
d_call: .
j_call: TRBJ1-4

cdr3_aa: CASSGRGRGTGANVLTF
cdr3_nt: TGTGCCAGCAGCGGGAGGGGCAGGGGAACTGGGGCCAACGTCCTGACTTTC
v_call: TRBV9
clone_size: few
d_call: .
j_call: TRBJ2-6

cdr3_aa: CASSDSPADTQYF
cdr3_nt: TGTGCCAGCAGCGATTCGCCGGCAGATACGCAGTATTTT
v_call: TRBV7-6
clone_size: few
d_call: .
j_call: TRBJ2-3

cdr3_aa: CATSSQPDTEAFF
cdr3_nt: TGTGCCACCAGCAGTCAGCCCGACACTGAAGCTTTCTTT
v_call: TRBV15
clone_size: .
d_call: .
j_call: TRBJ1-1

cdr3_aa: CASAREGNSEAFF
cdr3_nt: TGTGCCAGCGCGAGAGAGGGGAACAGTGAAGCTTTCTTT
v_call: TRBV7-9
clone_size: few
d_call: .
j_call: TRBJ1-1

cdr3_aa: CASSLGTSGRIYEQFF
cdr3_nt: TGTGCCAGCAGCCTGGGGACTAGCGGGAGAATATATGAGCAGTTCTTC
v_call: TRBV7-2
clone_size: many
d_call: TRBD2
j_call: TRBJ2-1

cdr3_aa: CASSFRGDEQYF
cdr3_nt: TGTGCCAGCAGTTTCCGGGGAGACGAGCAGTACTTC
v_call: TRBV12-3/TRBV12-4
clone_size: few
d_call: .
j_call: TRBJ2-7

cdr3_aa: CASRPSGTLGTNEKLFF
cdr3_nt: TGTGCCAGCAGGCCTTCCGGGACGCTTGGGACTAATGAAAAACTGTTTTTT
v_call: TRBV12-3/TRBV12-4
clone_size: many
d_call: .
j_call: TRBJ1-4

cdr3_aa: CASSERTGGNEQYF
cdr3_nt: TGCGCCAGCAGCGAGAGGACAGGGGGAAACGAGCAGTACTTC
v_call: TRBV5-1
clone_size: .
d_call: TRBD1
j_call: TRBJ2-7

cdr3_aa: CASRLGSSGARHNEQFF
cdr3_nt: TGTGCCAGCAGACTAGGGTCTAGCGGGGCCCGTCACAATGAGCAGTTCTTC
v_call: TRBV11-1
clone_size: many
d_call: TRBD2
j_call: TRBJ2-1

cdr3_aa: CSAIAGGYYEQYF
cdr3_nt: TGCAGTGCTATAGCGGGGGGATACTACGAGCAGTACTTC
v_call: TRBV20-1
clone_size: few
d_call: TRBD2
j_call: TRBJ2-7

cdr3_aa: CASSDPGPGVANEQFF
cdr3_nt: TGTGCCAGCAGCGACCCCGGGCCGGGAGTAGCCAATGAGCAGTTCTTC
v_call: TRBV12-3/TRBV12-4
clone_size: few
d_call: .
j_call: TRBJ2-1

cdr3_aa: CASVNTGELFF
cdr3_nt: TGTGCCAGCGTGAACACCGGGGAGCTGTTTTTT
v_call: TRBV12-3/TRBV12-4
clone_size: .
d_call: .
j_call: TRBJ2-2

cdr3_aa: CASSDWEGTDLASPLHF
cdr3_nt: TGTGCCAGCAGCGACTGGGAAGGGACAGACTTAGCTTCACCCCTCCACTTT
v_call: TRBV9
clone_size: few
d_call: TRBD1
j_call: TRBJ1-6

cdr3_aa: CASSLGGSLYEQYF
cdr3_nt: TGTGCCAGCAGCTTAGGGGGAAGTTTGTACGAGCAGTACTTC
v_call: TRBV7-2
clone_size: many
d_call: .
j_call: TRBJ2-7

cdr3_aa: CASSETGLKNTEAFF
cdr3_nt: TGCGCCAGCAGCGAGACAGGATTGAAGAACACTGAAGCTTTCTTT
v_call: TRBV5-1
clone_size: many
d_call: .
j_call: TRBJ1-1

cdr3_aa: CASSLIAGWNTGELFF
cdr3_nt: TGCGCCAGCAGCTTGATTGCGGGGTGGAACACCGGGGAGCTGTTTTTT
v_call: TRBV5-1
clone_size: few
d_call: .
j_call: TRBJ2-2

cdr3_aa: CASNGGGNTEAFF
cdr3_nt: TGTGCCAGCAATGGAGGCGGGAACACTGAAGCTTTCTTT
v_call: TRBV7-9
clone_size: .
d_call: .
j_call: TRBJ1-1

cdr3_aa: CASSPGQPPYNEQFF
cdr3_nt: TGTGCCAGCAGTCCGGGACAGCCGCCGTACAATGAGCAGTTCTTC
v_call: TRBV12-3/TRBV12-4
clone_size: few
d_call: TRBD1
j_call: TRBJ2-1

cdr3_aa: CASNPTSGVAVNEQFF
cdr3_nt: TGTGCCAGCAACCCGACTAGCGGGGTGGCTGTCAATGAGCAGTTCTTC
v_call: TRBV28
clone_size: .
d_call: TRBD2
j_call: TRBJ2-1

cdr3_aa: CASSQTGAPSVQYF
cdr3_nt: TGCGCCAGCAGCCAAACAGGGGCCCCTTCAGTGCAGTACTTC
v_call: TRBV4-3
clone_size: .
d_call: TRBD1
j_call: TRBJ2-7

cdr3_aa: CASSLGASGKNEQFF
cdr3_nt: TGTGCCAGCAGCCTGGGGGCTAGCGGGAAGAATGAGCAGTTCTTC
v_call: TRBV12-3/TRBV12-4
clone_size: .
d_call: TRBD2
j_call: TRBJ2-1

cdr3_aa: CSALTSGGSDEQFF
cdr3_nt: TGCAGTGCTTTGACTAGCGGGGGGAGTGATGAGCAGTTCTTC
v_call: TRBV20-1
clone_size: many
d_call: TRBD2
j_call: TRBJ2-1

cdr3_aa: CASSQDISSGEAFF
cdr3_nt: TGCGCCAGCAGCCAAGATATTAGCTCGGGTGAAGCTTTCTTT
v_call: TRBV4-3
clone_size: few
d_call: .
j_call: TRBJ1-1

cdr3_aa: CASSVRVGGHTDTQYF
cdr3_nt: TGTGCCAGCAGCGTAAGAGTGGGGGGGCACACAGATACGCAGTATTTT
v_call: TRBV9
clone_size: .
d_call: .
j_call: TRBJ2-3

cdr3_aa: CASSLWSMVYTEAFF
cdr3_nt: TGTGCCAGCAGCTTGTGGAGTATGGTGTACACTGAAGCTTTCTTT
v_call: TRBV5-6
clone_size: .
d_call: .
j_call: TRBJ1-1

cdr3_aa: CASSYEGLNEQYF
cdr3_nt: TGTGCCAGCAGTTACGAGGGCTTGAACGAGCAGTACTTC
v_call: TRBV6-5
clone_size: .
d_call: .
j_call: TRBJ2-7

cdr3_aa: CASSLAGGDGGEQFF
cdr3_nt: TGTGCTAGCAGCTTAGCAGGGGGCGACGGGGGTGAGCAGTTCTTC
v_call: TRBV7-7
clone_size: .
d_call: TRBD1
j_call: TRBJ2-1

cdr3_aa: CASSLVGLGEDTQYF
cdr3_nt: TGTGCCAGCAGCCTCGTGGGGCTAGGGGAAGATACGCAGTATTTT
v_call: TRBV7-2
clone_size: .
d_call: .
j_call: TRBJ2-3

cdr3_aa: CASSLAEATGTEAFF
cdr3_nt: TGTGCCAGCAGCTTAGCGGAGGCTACGGGGACTGAAGCTTTCTTT
v_call: TRBV7-9
clone_size: .
d_call: .
j_call: TRBJ1-1

cdr3_aa: CASSQVVTGDEQYF
cdr3_nt: TGTGCCAGCAGCCAAGTGGTGACAGGGGACGAGCAGTACTTC
v_call: TRBV3-1
clone_size: many
d_call: TRBD1
j_call: TRBJ2-7

cdr3_aa: CASVPLRGTASYEQYF
cdr3_nt: TGTGCCAGCGTCCCCCTTCGCGGGACGGCCTCCTACGAGCAGTACTTC
v_call: TRBV14
clone_size: .
d_call: .
j_call: TRBJ2-7

cdr3_aa: CASSLTSGSGNEQFF
cdr3_nt: TGTGCCAGCAGCCTGACTAGCGGGAGTGGCAATGAGCAGTTCTTC
v_call: TRBV7-3
clone_size: few
d_call: TRBD2
j_call: TRBJ2-1

cdr3_aa: CASSYLDREPPFF
cdr3_nt: TGTGCCAGCAGTTACCTGGACAGGGAGCCTCCGTTCTTC
v_call: TRBV6-6
clone_size: few
d_call: TRBD1
j_call: TRBJ2-1

cdr3_aa: CASSLGDRETQYF
cdr3_nt: TGTGCCAGCAGCTTAGGGGACAGGGAGACCCAGTACTTC
v_call: TRBV7-2
clone_size: few
d_call: TRBD1
j_call: TRBJ2-5

cdr3_aa: CASRILTRGMINTGELFF
cdr3_nt: TGTGCCAGCAGAATTCTGACACGGGGGATGATAAACACCGGGGAGCTGTTTTTT
v_call: TRBV28
clone_size: few
d_call: .
j_call: TRBJ2-2

cdr3_aa: CASSQETGSQETQYF
cdr3_nt: TGCGCCAGCAGCCAAGAAACGGGTAGTCAAGAGACCCAGTACTTC
v_call: TRBV4-3
clone_size: .
d_call: .
j_call: TRBJ2-5

cdr3_aa: CASSPAQGLYSPLHF
cdr3_nt: TGTGCCAGCAGCCCCGCACAGGGGTTGTACTCACCCCTCCACTTT
v_call: TRBV7-2
clone_size: .
d_call: TRBD1
j_call: TRBJ1-6

cdr3_aa: CASSLGRETYEQYF
cdr3_nt: TGTGCCAGCAGTCTCGGCAGAGAGACCTACGAGCAGTACTTC
v_call: TRBV2
clone_size: many
d_call: .
j_call: TRBJ2-7

cdr3_aa: CASSEAQGGTEAFF
cdr3_nt: TGTGCCAGCAGTGAAGCCCAGGGAGGGACTGAAGCTTTCTTT
v_call: TRBV25-1
clone_size: .
d_call: .
j_call: TRBJ1-1

cdr3_aa: CASSRPEGALAYEQYF
cdr3_nt: TGTGCCAGCAGTCGACCGGAGGGGGCTCTGGCCTACGAGCAGTACTTC
v_call: TRBV6-2/TRBV6-3
clone_size: few
d_call: .
j_call: TRBJ2-7

cdr3_aa: CASSIPQGATDTQYF
cdr3_nt: TGTGCCAGTAGTATACCTCAGGGGGCGACAGATACGCAGTATTTT
v_call: TRBV19
clone_size: .
d_call: TRBD1
j_call: TRBJ2-3

cdr3_aa: CTSCRYQAGTEAFF
cdr3_nt: TGTACCAGCTGCCGTTATCAGGCTGGCACTGAAGCTTTCTTT
v_call: TRBV3-1
clone_size: .
d_call: .
j_call: TRBJ1-1